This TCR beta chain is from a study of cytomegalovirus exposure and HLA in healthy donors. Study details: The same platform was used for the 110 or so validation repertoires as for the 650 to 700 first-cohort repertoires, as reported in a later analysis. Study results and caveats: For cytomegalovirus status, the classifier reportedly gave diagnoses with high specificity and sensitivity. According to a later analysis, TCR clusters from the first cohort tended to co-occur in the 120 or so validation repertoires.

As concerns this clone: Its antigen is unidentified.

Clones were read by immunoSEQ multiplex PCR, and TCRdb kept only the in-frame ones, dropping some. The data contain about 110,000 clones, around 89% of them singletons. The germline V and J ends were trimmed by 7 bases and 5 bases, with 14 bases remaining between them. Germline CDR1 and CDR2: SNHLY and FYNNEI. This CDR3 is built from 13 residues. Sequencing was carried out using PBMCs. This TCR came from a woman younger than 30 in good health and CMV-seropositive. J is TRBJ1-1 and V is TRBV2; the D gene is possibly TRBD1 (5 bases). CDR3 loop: CASMGPRWTEAFF. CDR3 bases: TGTGCCAGCATGGGGCCCCGGTGGACTGAAGCTTTCTTT.